This passage covers 16 T cell receptor beta chains from one sample sequenced in a study of Tregs in tolerant kidney transplant recipients. The repertoire was sequenced with immunoSEQ multiplex PCR; TCRdb's copy has only in-frame clones and lacks some. The table includes about 60,000 clones, around nine tenths detected once. The source material was CD8+ T cells from blood, sampled before the transplant. Every receptor here comes from a human donor who received a combined kidney and bone marrow transplant.

This clone was counted between two and nine times. The chain combines TRBV4-3 with TRBJ1-1; the D is unclear. The germline CDR1 and CDR2 sequences are LGHNA and YSLEER. CDR3 length: 16 amino acids. Trimming removed 0 bases from V and 1 base from J, with 12 bases in between. For the CDR3, the DNA is TGCGCCAGCAGCCAAGAGTGGAGCAGAACGAACACTGAAGCTTTCTTT. It yields the protein CASSQEWSRTNTEAFF.

This sequence joins TRBV5-1 and TRBJ1-2; D possibly corresponds to TRBD1 (6 bases). This CDR3 is built from 14 residues. V was shortened by 2 bases and J by 8 bases, with 16 bases between the two germline ends. Per germline, CDR1 SGHRS and CDR2 YFSETQ. In DNA form, the CDR3 reads TGCGCCAGCAGCTTCACCGGGGGGGCGCGGGGCTACACCTTC. It codes for CASSFTGGARGYTF.

The CDR3, as DNA: TGCGCCAGCAGCACGACAGAACACAACATTCAGTACTTC. Translating gives CASSTTEHNIQYF. The gene calls are TRBV5-1 and TRBJ2-4; D perhaps matches TRBD1 (5 bases). Germline CDR1 reads SGHRS; CDR2 reads YFSETQ. Trimming cost V 4 bases and J 7 bases, with 12 bases left between them. This CDR3 is 13 amino acids long.

The chain employs TRBV29-1 and TRBJ1-2; unclear D gene. The germline V gene encodes CDR1 SQVTM and CDR2 ANQGSEA. V was shortened by 1 base and J by 2 bases, with 5 bases between the two germline ends. The CDR3 runs to 12 residues. The CDR3 bases are TGCAGCGTTGAAGCAATGAACTATGGCTACACCTTC. Protein: CSVEAMNYGYTF. Looking up the rest from reference TRBV29-1 and TRBJ1-2 gives the full variable domain: SAVISQKPSRDICQRGTSLTIQCQVDSQVTMMFWYRQQPGQSLTLIATANQGSEATYESGFVIDKFPISRPNLTFSTLTVSNMSPEDSSIYLCSVEAMNYGYTFGSGTRLTVV.

The chain uses TRBV7-6 and TRBJ1-1, with 11 bases that match TRBD1. This CDR3 has 16 amino acids. V trimming: 5 bases; J trimming: 10 bases; junction bases outside the gene matches: 15. In germline, CDR1 is SGHVS, CDR2 FNYEAQ. This CDR3 reads CASSPLPGQGGNGAFF. The CDR3 bases are TGTGCCAGCAGCCCACTCCCGGGACAGGGGGGTAATGGAGCTTTCTTT.

This chain uses TRBV4-3 with TRBJ2-1; tentatively, D is TRBD2 (7 bases). This CDR3 region has 16 residues. Trimming shortened V by 3 bases and J by 8 bases, and 20 bases separated the two germline ends. Germline loops: CDR1 LGHNA, CDR2 YSLEER. The CDR3: CASSQPPRGRADEQFF. CDR3 nucleotides: TGCGCCAGCAGCCAGCCTCCTAGGGGGAGGGCAGATGAGCAGTTCTTC.

The V gene is TRBV4-1, the J gene TRBJ2-1; D is unclear. Trimming stripped 1 base from V and 4 bases from J, with 5 bases between. CDR1 MGHRA and CDR2 YSYEKL come from the germline V gene. The CDR3 sequence is 13 residues long. CDR3 in DNA: TGCGCCAGCAGCCAAGTCTTGTACAATGAGCAGTTCTTC. This translates into CASSQVLYNEQFF.

The rearrangement joins TRBV15 to TRBJ2-1; possibly TRBD2 for D (6 bases). Germline CDR1 is LNHNV and CDR2 is YYDKDF (reference sequence). The CDR3 has 15 residues. Deletions cut 3 bases from V and 3 bases from J, with 12 bases between. In nucleotides, the CDR3 is TGTGCCACCAGCAGGACTAGTAATGTCTACAATGAGCAGTTCTTC. Translated, it gives CATSRTSNVYNEQFF.

The chain links TRBV4-2 to TRBJ1-1; the match to TRBD1 covers 7 bases. Germline V lookup: CDR1 LGHNA, CDR2 YNFKEQ. CDR3 size: 13 residues. J was trimmed by 0 bases and V by 9 bases; bases with no gene match: 4. The CDR3: CASIQGMNTEAFF. CDR3 DNA sequence: TGTGCCAGTATACAGGGGATGAACACTGAAGCTTTCTTT.

V and J are TRBV6-1 and TRBJ2-3; tentative D call: TRBD2 (6 bases). The CDR3 sequence is 15 residues long. The germline CDR1 and CDR2 sequences are MNHNS and SASEGT. The V gene lost 2 bases and the J gene lost 0 bases, with 9 bases spanning the gap. The CDR3 spells CASSEWEDSTDTQYF. Here the CDR3 DNA reads TGTGCCAGCAGTGAATGGGAGGATAGCACAGATACGCAGTATTTT.

This chain connects TRBV7-9 to TRBJ2-7; 9 nucleotides match TRBD2. The germline gives CDR1 SEHNR, CDR2 FQNEAQ (reference sequence). This CDR3 has 13 residues. V gave up 5 bases and J gave up 2 bases; unmatched junction bases: 1. The CDR3 nucleotides read TGTGCCAGCAGCGAGCGGGGGGCCTACGAGCAGTACTTC. It specifies CASSERGAYEQYF. The full variable domain, its missing parts supplied by reference TRBV7-9 and TRBJ2-7, is DTGVSQNPRHKITKRGQNVTFRCDPISEHNRLYWYRQTLGQGPEFLTYFQNEAQLEKSRLLSDRFSAERPKGSFSTLEIQRTEQGDSAMYLCASSERGAYEQYFGPGTRLTVT.

For the CDR3, the DNA is TGTGCCAGCAGTCATCGGACAGCCGGGGAGCTGTTTTTT. Its protein product is CASSHRTAGELFF. The chain joins TRBV27 to TRBJ2-2, with a possible D match to TRBD1 (6 bases). The ends were cut back, 5 bases at V and 6 bases at J, with 10 bases in the middle. The CDR3 sequence is 13 residues long. The germline gives CDR1 MNHEY, CDR2 SMNVEV (reference sequence).

V gene TRBV4-3 combines with J gene TRBJ2-5, with unresolved D. Trimming shortened V by 4 bases and J by 1 base, and 13 bases separated the two germline ends. CDR1 is LGHNA, CDR2 YSLEER, per germline. The CDR3 runs 15 residues. The CDR3 loop is CASSRGLSAQETQYF. The CDR3, as DNA: TGCGCCAGCAGCCGCGGCTTGTCGGCCCAAGAGACCCAGTACTTC.

The chain joins TRBV11-2 to TRBJ2-3; tentatively, D is TRBD1 (6 bases). Trimming pared 1 base from V and 4 bases from J, leaving 18 bases between. CDR3 length: 17 amino acids. Germline CDR1 reads SGHAT; CDR2 reads FQNNGV. Here the CDR3 reads CASSLVARGQGSDTQYF. DNA of the CDR3: TGTGCCAGCAGCTTAGTAGCGAGGGGACAAGGCTCAGATACGCAGTATTTT.

The chain has TRBV4-2 and TRBJ2-2; D might be TRBD2 (6 bases). The V end was cut by 3 bases, the J end by 0 bases, with 11 bases between. CDR3 length: 16 amino acids. Germline lookup yields CDR1 LGHNA and CDR2 YNFKEQ. The CDR3 loop reads CASSHGPGANTGELFF. Here the CDR3 DNA reads TGTGCCAGCAGCCACGGGCCGGGGGCGAACACCGGGGAGCTGTTTTTT.

V usage is TRBV4-3 and J usage is TRBJ2-1; a weak D match, TRBD2 (6 bases). Looked up from germline, CDR1 is LGHNA and CDR2 is YSLEER. The CDR3 has 16 residues. Trimming removed 0 bases at V and 2 bases at J, with 11 bases between. This CDR3 is CASSQDRAGPYNEQFF. The CDR3 bases are TGCGCCAGCAGCCAAGATCGCGCGGGACCCTACAATGAGCAGTTCTTC.